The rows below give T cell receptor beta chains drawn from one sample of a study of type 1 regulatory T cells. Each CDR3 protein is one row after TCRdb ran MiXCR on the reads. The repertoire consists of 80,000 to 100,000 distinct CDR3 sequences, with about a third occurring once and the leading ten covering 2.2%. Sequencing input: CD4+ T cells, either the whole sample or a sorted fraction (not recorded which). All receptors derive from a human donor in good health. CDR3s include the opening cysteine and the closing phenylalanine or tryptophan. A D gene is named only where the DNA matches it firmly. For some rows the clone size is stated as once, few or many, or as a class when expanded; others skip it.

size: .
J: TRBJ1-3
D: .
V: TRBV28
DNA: TGTGCCAGCCGTCAAGTTTCCAGAAACACCATATATTTT
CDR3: CASRQVSRNTIYF

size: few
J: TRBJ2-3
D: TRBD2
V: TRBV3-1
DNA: TGTGCCAGCAGCCAAGCCCTCGGGAGGGCCACAGATACGCAGTATTTT
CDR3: CASSQALGRATDTQYF

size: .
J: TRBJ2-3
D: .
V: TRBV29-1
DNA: TGCAGCGTTGAAAAAACAGGGCAGGGTACGCAGTATTTT
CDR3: CSVEKTGQGTQYF

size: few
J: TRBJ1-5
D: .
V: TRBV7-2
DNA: TGTGCCAGCAGCTTAGGAGTTAGGAATCAGCCCCAGCATTTT
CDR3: CASSLGVRNQPQHF

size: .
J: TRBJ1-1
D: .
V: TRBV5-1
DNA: TGCGCCAGCAGCTGGAACGCTGTGGGCACTGAAGCTTTCTTT
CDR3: CASSWNAVGTEAFF

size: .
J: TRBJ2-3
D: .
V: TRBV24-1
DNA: TGTGCCACCAGTGATTGGAGCCAGTGGGTGACAGATACGCAGTATTTT
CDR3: CATSDWSQWVTDTQYF

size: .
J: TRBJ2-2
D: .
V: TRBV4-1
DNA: TGCGCCAGCAGCCAGGGACCCGGGGGGCTGTTTTTT
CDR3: CASSQGPGGLFF

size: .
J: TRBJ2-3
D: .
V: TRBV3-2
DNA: TGTGCCAGCAGCCAATGCCTCAAGGAGGGCCTCGTAGATACGCAGTATTTT
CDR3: CASSQCLKEGLVDTQYF

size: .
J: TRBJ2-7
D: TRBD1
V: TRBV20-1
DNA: TGCAAGAAACGGGACAGGAATACCTACGAGCAGTACTTC
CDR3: CKKRDRNTYEQYF

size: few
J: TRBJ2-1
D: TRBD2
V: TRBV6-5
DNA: TGTGCCAGCGCCCCGGGACTAGCGGGACTTGAGCAGTTCTTC
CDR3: CASAPGLAGLEQFF

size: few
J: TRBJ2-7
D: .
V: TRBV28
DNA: TGTGCCAGCAGTTTATTACTAGCTTTATACGAGCAGTACTTC
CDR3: CASSLLLALYEQYF

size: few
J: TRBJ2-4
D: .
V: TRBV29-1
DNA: TGCAGCGTTGAGTTCACGTGCATTCAGTACTTC
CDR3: CSVEFTCIQYF

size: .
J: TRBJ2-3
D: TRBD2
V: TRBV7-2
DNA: TGTGCCAGCAGCCCAATCGGGCTAGCGGGAGTTGATACGCAGTATTTT
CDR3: CASSPIGLAGVDTQYF

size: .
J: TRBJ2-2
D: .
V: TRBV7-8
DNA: TGTGCCAGCAGCTTAGGGGATCTAGCCCCCGGGGAGCTGTTTTTT
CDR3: CASSLGDLAPGELFF

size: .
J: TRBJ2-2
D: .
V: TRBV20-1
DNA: TGCAGTGCTAGACTTGGCCTAGTCCCCGGGGAGCTGTTTTTT
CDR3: CSARLGLVPGELFF

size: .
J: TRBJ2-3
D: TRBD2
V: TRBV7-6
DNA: TGTGCCAGCGGATGGTCAGATGCGGGAGGGAAGGCGACTAAACCTAGCACAGATACGCAGTATTTT
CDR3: CASGWSDAGGKATKPSTDTQYF

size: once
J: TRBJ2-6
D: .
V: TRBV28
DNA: TGTGCCAGCAGTTTAGCAGGGAGGTTCTCCGGGGCCAACGTCCTGACTTTC
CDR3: CASSLAGRFSGANVLTF

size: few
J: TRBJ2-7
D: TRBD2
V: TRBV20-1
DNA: TGCAGTGCTAGAGATCCGCGGGAGAACCTCTACGAGCAGTACTTC
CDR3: CSARDPRENLYEQYF

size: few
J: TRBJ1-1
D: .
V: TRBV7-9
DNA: TGTGCCAGCAGCTTTTCGGGCGGTAACACTGAAGCTTTCTTT
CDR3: CASSFSGGNTEAFF

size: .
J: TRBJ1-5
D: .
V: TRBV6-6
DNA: TGTGCCAGCAGTTACTCGATGGGGAATCAGCCCCAGCATTTT
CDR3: CASSYSMGNQPQHF

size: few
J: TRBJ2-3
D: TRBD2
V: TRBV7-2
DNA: TGTGCCAGCAGCTACCCACGGGGGGAACTTACAGATACGCAGTATTTT
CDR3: CASSYPRGELTDTQYF

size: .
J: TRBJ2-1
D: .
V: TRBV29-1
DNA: TGCAGCGTCTTAGCGGCTAGCTCCTACAATGAGCAGTTCTTC
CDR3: CSVLAASSYNEQFF

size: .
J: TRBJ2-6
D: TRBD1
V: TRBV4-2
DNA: TGTGCCAGCAGCCAAGATTTGGCTGGGACAGGGATAGAGAGGGGGGGGGCCAACGTCCTGACTTTC
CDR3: CASSQDLAGTGIERGGANVLTF

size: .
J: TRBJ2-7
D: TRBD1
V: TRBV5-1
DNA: TGCGCCAGCAGCCCCAGACAGGGGCGGACCTACGAGCAGTACTTC
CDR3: CASSPRQGRTYEQYF

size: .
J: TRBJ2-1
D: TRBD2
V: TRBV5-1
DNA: TGCGCCAGCAGCTTGGCCCCTAGCGGGGCCTACAATGAGCAGTTCTTC
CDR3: CASSLAPSGAYNEQFF

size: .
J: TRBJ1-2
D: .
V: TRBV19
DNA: TGTGCCAGTAGGGTCGTGTCTGGGGGCTACACCTTC
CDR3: CASRVVSGGYTF

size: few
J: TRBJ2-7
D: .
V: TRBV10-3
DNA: TGTGCCATCAGTGAGTACCCACTGGGAGCGGTCCGGTTGCAGCAGTACTTC
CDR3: CAISEYPLGAVRLQQYF

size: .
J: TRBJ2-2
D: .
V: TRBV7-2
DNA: TGTGCCAGCGGGACCTACACCGGGGAGCTGTTTTTT
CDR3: CASGTYTGELFF

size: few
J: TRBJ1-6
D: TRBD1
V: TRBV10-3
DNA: TGTGCCATGCGGACAGGGGAAGAATCAGCCCTCCACTTT
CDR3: CAMRTGEESALHF

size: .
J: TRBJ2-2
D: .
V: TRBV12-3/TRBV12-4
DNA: TGTGCCAGTCAGGGGTCGGACACCGGGGAGCTGTTTTTT
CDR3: CASQGSDTGELFF

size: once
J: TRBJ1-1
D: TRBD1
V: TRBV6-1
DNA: TGTGCCAGCAGGGGACAGGGAATGCCTGAAGCTTTCTTT
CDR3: CASRGQGMPEAFF

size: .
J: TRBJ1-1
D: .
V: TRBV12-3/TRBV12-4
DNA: TGTGCCAGCAATATTCGGTCGGTGAACACTGAAGCTTTCTTT
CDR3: CASNIRSVNTEAFF

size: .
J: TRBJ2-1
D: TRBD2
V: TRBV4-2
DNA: TGTGCCAGCAGCCGAGAACCTGCGGGAGGGCTATACAATGAGCAGTTCTTC
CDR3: CASSREPAGGLYNEQFF

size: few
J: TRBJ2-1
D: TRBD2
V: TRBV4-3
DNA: TGCGCCAGCAGCCAACCGGGACTAGCGGGAGGGTATGAGCAGTTCTTC
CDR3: CASSQPGLAGGYEQFF

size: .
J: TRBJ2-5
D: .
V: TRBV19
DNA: TGTGCCAGTAGTATAGGGGCCGGTGCAGAGACCCAGTACTTC
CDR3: CASSIGAGAETQYF

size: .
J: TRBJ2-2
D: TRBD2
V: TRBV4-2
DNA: TGTGCCAGCAGCCAAGTGTATGGGACTAGCGGAACGAACACCCGGGAGCTGTTTTTT
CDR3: CASSQVYGTSGTNTRELFF

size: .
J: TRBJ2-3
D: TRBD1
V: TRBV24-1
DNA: TGTGCCACCAGTGATTCCCCGACAGGGAAGGTAGCAGATACGCAGTATTTT
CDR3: CATSDSPTGKVADTQYF

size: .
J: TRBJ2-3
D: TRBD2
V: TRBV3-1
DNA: TGTGCCAGCAGCCAAGAGTTGTTAGCGGGAACGGTCACAGATACGCAGTATTTT
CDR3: CASSQELLAGTVTDTQYF

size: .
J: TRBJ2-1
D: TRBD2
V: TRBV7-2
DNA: TGTGCCAGCAGCTCAGCGGCGGGAGTTGTACTGAATGAGCAGTTCTTC
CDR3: CASSSAAGVVLNEQFF

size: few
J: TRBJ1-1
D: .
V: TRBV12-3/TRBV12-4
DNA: TGTGCCAGCAGTCACCCTCGGAGGAACACTGAAGCTTTCTTT
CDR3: CASSHPRRNTEAFF

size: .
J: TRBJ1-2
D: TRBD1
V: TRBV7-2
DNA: TGTGCCAGCAGCACACAGGGGGCACGGGATGGCTACACCTTC
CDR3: CASSTQGARDGYTF

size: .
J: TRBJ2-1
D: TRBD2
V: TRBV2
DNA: TGTGCCAGCAGCCGCCGGACTAGCGGCTCCTACAATGAGCAGTTCTTC
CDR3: CASSRRTSGSYNEQFF

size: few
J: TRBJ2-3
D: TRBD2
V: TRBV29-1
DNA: TGCAGCGTTGAATACGGGGGACTAGCGGGAGGGGAAGGGACAGATACGCAGTATTTT
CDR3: CSVEYGGLAGGEGTDTQYF

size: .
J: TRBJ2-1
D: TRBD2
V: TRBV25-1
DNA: TGTGCCAGCAGTGAACATTCGGGACTATCCTACAATGAGCAGTTCTTC
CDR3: CASSEHSGLSYNEQFF

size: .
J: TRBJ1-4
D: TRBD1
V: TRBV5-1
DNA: TGCGCCAGCAGCTTGGGGACAGGGGTGATTAATGAAAAACTGTTTTTT
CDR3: CASSLGTGVINEKLFF

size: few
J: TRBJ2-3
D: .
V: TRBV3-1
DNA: TGTGCCAGCAGCCAAGATCGAGGATTTAGCACAGATACGCAGTATTTT
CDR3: CASSQDRGFSTDTQYF

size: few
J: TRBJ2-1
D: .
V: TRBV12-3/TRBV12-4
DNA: TGTGCCAGCGGGGGGAATCGGTTTGGCGAGCAGTTCTTC
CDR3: CASGGNRFGEQFF

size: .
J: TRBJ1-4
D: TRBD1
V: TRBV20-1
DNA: TGCAGTGCAGGACAGGGGATGGAACTGTTTTTT
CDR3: CSAGQGMELFF

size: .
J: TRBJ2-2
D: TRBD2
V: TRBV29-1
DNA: TGCAGCGTCACTAGCGGGAGTGGAGCCGGGGAGCTGTTTTTT
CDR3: CSVTSGSGAGELFF

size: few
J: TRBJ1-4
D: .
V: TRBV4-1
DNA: TGCGCCAGCAGCCAAGTCATCGAAAAACTGTTTTTT
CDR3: CASSQVIEKLFF

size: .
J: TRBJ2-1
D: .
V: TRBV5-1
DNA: TGCGCCAGCAGCTTGGCAGGGCCCGGGTCCTACAATGAGCAGTTCTTC
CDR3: CASSLAGPGSYNEQFF

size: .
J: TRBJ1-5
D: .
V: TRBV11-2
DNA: TGTGCCAGCAGCAAAGCCGGGCCGGGAGGACCCCTGCATTTT
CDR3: CASSKAGPGGPLHF

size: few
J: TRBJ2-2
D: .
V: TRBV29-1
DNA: TGCAGCGTTGTGTGGGACAAAAACACCGGGGAGCTGTTTTTT
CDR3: CSVVWDKNTGELFF

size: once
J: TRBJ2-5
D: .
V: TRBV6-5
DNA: TGTGCCAGCAGTTACTCGTTTATTTCGCGAGAGACCCAGTACTTC
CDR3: CASSYSFISRETQYF

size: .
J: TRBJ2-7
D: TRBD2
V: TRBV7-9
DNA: TGTGCCAGCAGCCCAGGCGGGGGGGGACTCCAACCCTACGAGCAGTACTTC
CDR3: CASSPGGGGLQPYEQYF

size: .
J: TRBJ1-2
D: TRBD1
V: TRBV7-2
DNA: TGTGCCAGCAGCTTAGGAGGGGGCTTTGGCGGCTACACCTTC
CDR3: CASSLGGGFGGYTF

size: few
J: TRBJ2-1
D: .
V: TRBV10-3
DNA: TGTGCCATCAGGCCGGGCTACAATGAGCAGTTCTTC
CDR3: CAIRPGYNEQFF

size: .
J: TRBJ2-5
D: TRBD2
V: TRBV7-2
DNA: TGTGCCAGCAGCGTGATGACTAGCGGGGGAGGGGAGACCCAGTACTTC
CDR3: CASSVMTSGGGETQYF

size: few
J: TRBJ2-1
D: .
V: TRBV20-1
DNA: TGCAGTGCTAGCCGTGGGGGCAATGAGCAGTTCTTC
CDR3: CSASRGGNEQFF

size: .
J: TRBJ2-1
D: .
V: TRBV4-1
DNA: TGCGCCAGCAGCCAACCCGACTCCTCCCTCTACAATGAGCAGTTCTTC
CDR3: CASSQPDSSLYNEQFF